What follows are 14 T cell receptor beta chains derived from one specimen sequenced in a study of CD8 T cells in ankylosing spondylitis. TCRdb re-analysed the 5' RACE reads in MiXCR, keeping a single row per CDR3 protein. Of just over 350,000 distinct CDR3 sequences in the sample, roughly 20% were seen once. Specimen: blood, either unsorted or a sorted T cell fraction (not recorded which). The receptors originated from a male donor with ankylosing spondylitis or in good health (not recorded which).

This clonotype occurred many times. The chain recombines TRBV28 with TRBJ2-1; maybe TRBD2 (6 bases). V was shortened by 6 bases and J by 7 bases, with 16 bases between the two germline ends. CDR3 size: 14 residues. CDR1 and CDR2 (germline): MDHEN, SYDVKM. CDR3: CASSLTTAGNEQFF. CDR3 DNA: TGTGCCAGCAGCCTTACCACGGCGGGGAATGAGCAGTTCTTC. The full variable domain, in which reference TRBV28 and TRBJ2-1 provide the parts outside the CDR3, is DVKVTQSSRYLVKRTGEKVFLECVQDMDHENMFWYRQDPGLGLRLIYFSYDVKMKEKGDIPEGYSVSREKKERFSLILESASTNQTSMYLCASSLTTAGNEQFFGPGTRLTVL.

The CDR3 sequence: CASSGGAGSTDTQYF. The CDR3 DNA follows: TGTGCCAGCAGCGGGGGGGCTGGTAGCACAGATACGCAGTATTTT. The V call is TRBV9, the J call TRBJ2-3; D may correspond to TRBD1 or TRBD2 (6 bases each). CDR1 is SGDLS, CDR2 YYNGEE, per germline. The CDR3 totals 15 residues. Between the trimmed V and J ends, which lost 3 bases and 0 bases, there was a span of 11 bases.

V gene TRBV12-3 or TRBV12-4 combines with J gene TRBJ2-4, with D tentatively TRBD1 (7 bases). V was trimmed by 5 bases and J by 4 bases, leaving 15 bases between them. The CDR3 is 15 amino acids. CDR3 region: CASSPLAGGKNIQYF. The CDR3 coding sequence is TGTGCCAGCAGTCCCCTGGCAGGGGGGAAAAACATTCAGTACTTC.

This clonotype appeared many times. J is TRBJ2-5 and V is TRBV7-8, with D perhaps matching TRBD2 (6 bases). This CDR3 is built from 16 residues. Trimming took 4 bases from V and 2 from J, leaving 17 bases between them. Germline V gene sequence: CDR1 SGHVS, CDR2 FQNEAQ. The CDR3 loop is CASSWAGTPLQETQYF. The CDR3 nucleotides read TGTGCCAGCAGCTGGGCCGGGACTCCTCTACAAGAGACCCAGTACTTC.

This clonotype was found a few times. The CDR3 sequence is CASSQDLAYGYTF. The CDR3 DNA follows: TGCGCCAGCAGCCAAGATTTGGCGTATGGCTACACCTTC. The rearrangement uses TRBV4-1 and TRBJ1-2; D uncertain. The CDR3 spans 13 residues. Trimming removed 0 bases at V and 5 bases at J, with 7 bases between. Germline V gene sequence: CDR1 MGHRA, CDR2 YSYEKL.

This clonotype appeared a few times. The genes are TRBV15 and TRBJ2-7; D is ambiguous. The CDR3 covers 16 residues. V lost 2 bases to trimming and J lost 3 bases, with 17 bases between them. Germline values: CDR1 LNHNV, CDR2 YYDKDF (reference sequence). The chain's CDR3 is CATSRRETQLIYEQYF. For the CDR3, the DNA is TGTGCCACCAGCAGACGTGAGACACAGCTCATCTACGAGCAGTACTTC.

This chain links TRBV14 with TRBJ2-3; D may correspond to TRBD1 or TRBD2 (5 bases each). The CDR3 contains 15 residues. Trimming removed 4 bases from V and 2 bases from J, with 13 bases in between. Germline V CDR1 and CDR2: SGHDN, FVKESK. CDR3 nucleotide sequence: TGTGCCAGCAGCCCGGGGCTAGTCGCCACAGATACGCAGTATTTT. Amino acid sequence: CASSPGLVATDTQYF. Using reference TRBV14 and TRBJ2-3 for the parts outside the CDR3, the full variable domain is EAGVTQFPSHSVIEKGQTVTLRCDPISGHDNLYWYRRVMGKEIKFLLHFVKESKQDESGMPNNRFLAERTGGTYSTLKVQPAELEDSGVYFCASSPGLVATDTQYFGPGTRLTVL.

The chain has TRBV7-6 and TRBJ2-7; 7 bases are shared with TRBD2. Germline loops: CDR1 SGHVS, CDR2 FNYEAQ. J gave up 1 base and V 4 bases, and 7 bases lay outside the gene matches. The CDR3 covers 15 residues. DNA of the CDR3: TGTGCCAGCAGCTCCCTAGCGGAAGATTCCTACGAGCAGTACTTC. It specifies CASSSLAEDSYEQYF.

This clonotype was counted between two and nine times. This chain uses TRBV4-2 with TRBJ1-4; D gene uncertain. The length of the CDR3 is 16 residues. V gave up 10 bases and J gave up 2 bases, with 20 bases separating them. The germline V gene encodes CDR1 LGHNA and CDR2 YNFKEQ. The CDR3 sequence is CATSREGMSTNEKLFF. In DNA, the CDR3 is TGTGCCACCTCCCGGGAGGGTATGAGTACTAATGAAAAACTGTTTTTT.

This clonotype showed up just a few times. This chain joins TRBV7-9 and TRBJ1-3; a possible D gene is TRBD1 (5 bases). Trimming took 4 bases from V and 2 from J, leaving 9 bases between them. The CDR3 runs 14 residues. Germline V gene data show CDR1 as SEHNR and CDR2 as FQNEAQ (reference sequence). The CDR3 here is CASSSRGAGNTIYF. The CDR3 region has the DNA TGTGCCAGCAGCTCCCGGGGGGCTGGAAACACCATATATTTT.

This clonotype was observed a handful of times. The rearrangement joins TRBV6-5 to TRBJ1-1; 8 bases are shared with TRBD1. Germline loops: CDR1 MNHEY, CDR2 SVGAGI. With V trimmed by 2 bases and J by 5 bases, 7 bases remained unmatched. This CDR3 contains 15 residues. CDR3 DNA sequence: TGTGCCAGCAGTTACCTAGGGACAGGAGGGACTGAAGCTTTCTTT. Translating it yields CASSYLGTGGTEAFF.

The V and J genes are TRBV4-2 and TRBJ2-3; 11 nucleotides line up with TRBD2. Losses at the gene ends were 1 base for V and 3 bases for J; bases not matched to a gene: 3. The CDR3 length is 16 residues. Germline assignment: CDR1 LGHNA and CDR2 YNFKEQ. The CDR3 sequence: CASSQATSGVTDTQYF. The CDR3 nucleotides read TGTGCCAGCAGCCAAGCGACTAGCGGGGTTACAGATACGCAGTATTTT.

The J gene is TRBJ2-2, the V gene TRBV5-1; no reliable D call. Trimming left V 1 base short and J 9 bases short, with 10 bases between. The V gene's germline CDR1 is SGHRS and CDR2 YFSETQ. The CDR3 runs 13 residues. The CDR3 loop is CASSLFPDRELFF. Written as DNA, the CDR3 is TGCGCCAGCAGCTTGTTCCCCGACCGGGAGCTGTTTTTT.

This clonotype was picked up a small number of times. In DNA, the CDR3 is TGTGCCAGCAGTTTCCGGGAGGCAGAGACCCAGTACTTC. It yields the protein CASSFREAETQYF. The genes are TRBV28 and TRBJ2-5, with 7 bases fitting TRBD2. V trimming: 3 bases; J trimming: 4 bases; junction bases outside the gene matches: 2. The CDR3 covers 13 residues. The germline V gene has CDR1 MDHEN and CDR2 SYDVKM. The full variable domain, with the rest looked up from reference TRBV28 and TRBJ2-5, is DVKVTQSSRYLVKRTGEKVFLECVQDMDHENMFWYRQDPGLGLRLIYFSYDVKMKEKGDIPEGYSVSREKKERFSLILESASTNQTSMYLCASSFREAETQYFGPGTRLLVL.